Below are 5 T cell receptor beta chains sequenced from a single sample in a study of T cell clonality in common variable immunodeficiency. Some clones are missing from TCRdb's copy, which holds only in-frame ones; the method was immunoSEQ multiplex PCR. The repertoire consists of roughly 40,000 clones, none detected only once. The sequenced material came from peripheral blood mononuclear cells. The receptors derive from a person between 18 and 75 years old in good health.

This clone has ten or more counts. The read comes to an end 3 residues before the CDR3 does, leaving the germline J gene to fill in the end. The rearrangement joins TRBV30 to TRBJ1-5; 7 positions agree with TRBD1. Germline CDR1 reads GTSNPN; CDR2 reads SVGIG (reference sequence). The CDR3 spans 13 residues. Trimming removed 2 bases from V and 2 bases from J; junction bases left unmatched: 0. CDR3 DNA (partial): TGTGCCTGGAGTACAGGGGGCAATCAGCCC. It is translated as CAWSTGGNQP. The whole CDR3 reads CAWSTGGNQPQHF.

This clone was counted ten times or more. Incomplete CDR3 DNA: TGCGCCAGCAGATTAGAAGGACTAGCGGGGCCCGGGGAG. Its translation: CASRLEGLAGPGE. Given in full, the CDR3 is CASRLEGLAGPGELFF. V usage is TRBV5-1 and J usage is TRBJ2-2; 12 nucleotides match TRBD2. The missing CDR3 end, 3 residues past where the read stops, is filled in from the germline J gene. The CDR3 length is 16 residues. Looked up from germline, CDR1 is SGHRS and CDR2 is YFSETQ. J lost 6 bases, V lost 5 bases, and 8 bases had no gene match.

This clone came up many times. Sequencing ends 3 residues short of the CDR3 end; the germline J gene provides the rest. The chain uses TRBV20-1 and TRBJ1-5; D possibly corresponds to TRBD1 (5 bases). Trimming removed 6 bases from V and 4 bases from J, with 10 bases in between. This CDR3 is built from 12 residues. Germline V gene lookup returns CDR1 DFQATT and CDR2 SNEGSKA (reference sequence). CDR3 sequence: CSAGGGNQPQHF. The sequenced CDR3 bases are TGCAGTGCGGGGGGGGGAAATCAGCCC.

In this sample, this clone turned up many times. The read halts 3 residues ahead of the CDR3 end, with the missing end drawn from the germline J gene. V is TRBV20-1 and J is TRBJ2-1; 9 nucleotides align to TRBD2. CDR1 DFQATT and CDR2 SNEGSKA come from the germline V gene (reference sequence). There are 15 residues in the CDR3. After removal of 2 bases from V and 6 bases from J, the junction contained 8 bases not matched to a gene. The covered CDR3 bases are TGCAGTGCTAGATTCCCCGGACTAGCGACCAATGAG. It translates to CSARFPGLATNE. The full CDR3 protein is CSARFPGLATNEQFF.

This clone was counted between two and nine times. The read ends 3 residues early relative to the CDR3; the germline J gene fills the gap. The chain has TRBV20-1 and TRBJ2-1, with TRBD1 as a possible D gene (6 bases). Per the germline V gene, CDR1 is DFQATT and CDR2 is SNEGSKA (reference sequence). The CDR3 is 14 amino acids. Trimming pared 5 bases from V and 0 bases from J, leaving 11 bases between. The CDR3: CSALRQDSYNEQFF. CDR3 bases read: TGCAGTGCTCTTCGACAGGACTCCTACAATGAG.